This note documents a single TCR beta chain sequence. Antigen: not known. This entry is derived from a study of radiotherapy plus CTLA-4 blockade in lung cancer. Study-level information: Of the patients, roughly 20% showed objective responses and 31% attained disease control. Regarding the study as a whole: An expansion of tumor-derived TCR clones occurred in blood after radiotherapy plus ipilimumab.

TCRdb keeps only in-frame clones here, not all; method: immunoSEQ multiplex PCR. The sample yields 75,000 to 80,000 clones, about 88% seen once. CDR1 MNHNS and CDR2 SASEGT come from the germline V gene. V gave up 5 bases and J gave up 0 bases, with 5 bases separating them. This CDR3 spans 14 amino acids. The receptor was derived from a human donor with non-small cell lung cancer who had stable disease on radiotherapy plus ipilimumab. The chain combines TRBV6-1 with TRBJ1-6, with D uncertain. The input for sequencing was peripheral blood, taken from a patient treated with radiotherapy plus ipilimumab. The CDR3 is CASSHSSYNSPLHF. For the CDR3, the DNA is TGTGCCAGCAGTCATAGCTCCTATAATTCACCCCTCCACTTT.